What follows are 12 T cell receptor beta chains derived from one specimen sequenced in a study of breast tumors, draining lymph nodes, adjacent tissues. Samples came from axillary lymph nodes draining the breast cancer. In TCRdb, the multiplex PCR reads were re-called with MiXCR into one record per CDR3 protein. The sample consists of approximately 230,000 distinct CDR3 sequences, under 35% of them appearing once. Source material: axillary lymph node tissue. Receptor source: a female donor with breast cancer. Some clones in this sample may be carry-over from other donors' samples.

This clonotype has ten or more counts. This CDR3 reads CATSREGNYGYTF. CDR3 DNA: TGTGCCACCAGCAGAGAGGGGAACTATGGCTACACCTTC. V is TRBV15 and J is TRBJ1-2; D call uncertain. The germline V gene encodes CDR1 LNHNV and CDR2 YYDKDF (reference sequence). Deletions cut 0 bases from V and 2 bases from J, with 4 bases between. The CDR3 totals 13 residues. Together with reference TRBV15 and TRBJ1-2, the CDR3 gives the full variable domain: DAMVIQNPRYQVTQFGKPVTLSCSQTLNHNVMYWYQQKSSQAPKLLFHYYDKDFNNEADTPDNFQSRRPNTSFCFLDIRSPGLGDTAMYLCATSREGNYGYTFGSGTRLTVV.

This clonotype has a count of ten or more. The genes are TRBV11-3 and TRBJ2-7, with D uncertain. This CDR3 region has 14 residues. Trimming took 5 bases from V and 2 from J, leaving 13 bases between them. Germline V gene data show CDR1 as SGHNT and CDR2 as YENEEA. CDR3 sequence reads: CASSLYGEAYEQYF. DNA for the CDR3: TGTGCCAGCAGCCTGTACGGAGAAGCCTACGAGCAGTACTTC.

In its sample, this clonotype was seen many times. The CDR3 DNA is TGTGCCAGCAGCGAAGGACAGGGGGCGCGTGGCTACACCTTC. This gives the protein CASSEGQGARGYTF. The chain has TRBV7-2 and TRBJ1-2; TRBD1 aligns across 11 bases. The V and J ends lost 5 bases and 7 bases, in that order; junction bases with no gene match: 6. The CDR3 runs 14 residues. The germline V gene encodes CDR1 SGHTA and CDR2 FQGNSA.

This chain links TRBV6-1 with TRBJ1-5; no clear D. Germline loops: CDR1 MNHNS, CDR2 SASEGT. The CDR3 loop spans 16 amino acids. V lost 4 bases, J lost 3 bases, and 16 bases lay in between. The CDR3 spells CASSGLNLANNQPQHF. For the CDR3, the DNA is TGTGCCAGCAGTGGACTAAATCTGGCCAACAATCAGCCCCAGCATTTT.

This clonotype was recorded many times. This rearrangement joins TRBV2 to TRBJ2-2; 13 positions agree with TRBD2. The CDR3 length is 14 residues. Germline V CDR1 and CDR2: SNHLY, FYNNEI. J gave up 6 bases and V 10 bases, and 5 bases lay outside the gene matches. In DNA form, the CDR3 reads TGTGCCAAGGGACTAGCGGGATCTGCCGGGGAGCTGTTTTTT. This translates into CAKGLAGSAGELFF.

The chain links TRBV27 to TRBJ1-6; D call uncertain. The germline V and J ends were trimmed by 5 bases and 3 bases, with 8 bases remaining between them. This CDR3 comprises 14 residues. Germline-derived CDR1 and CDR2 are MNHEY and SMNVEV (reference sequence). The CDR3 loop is CASSPLGYNSPLHF. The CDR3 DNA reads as TGTGCCAGCAGTCCCCTAGGCTATAATTCACCCCTCCACTTT.

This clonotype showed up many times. CDR3 in amino acids: CASSPSVDSPLHF. CDR3 sequence (DNA): TGTGCCAGTAGCCCCTCTGTAGATTCACCCCTCCACTTT. V is TRBV19 and J is TRBJ1-6; D is unresolved. The germline V gene has CDR1 LNHDA and CDR2 SQIVND (reference sequence). With 6 bases removed from V and 8 bases from J, the gap between germline ends came to 11 bases. CDR3 length: 13 residues.

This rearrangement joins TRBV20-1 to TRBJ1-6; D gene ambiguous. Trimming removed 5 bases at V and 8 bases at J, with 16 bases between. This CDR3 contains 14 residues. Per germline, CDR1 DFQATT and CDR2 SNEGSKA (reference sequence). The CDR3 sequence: CSASIAGSDSPLHF. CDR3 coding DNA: TGCAGTGCTTCTATAGCGGGGTCGGATTCACCCCTCCACTTT.

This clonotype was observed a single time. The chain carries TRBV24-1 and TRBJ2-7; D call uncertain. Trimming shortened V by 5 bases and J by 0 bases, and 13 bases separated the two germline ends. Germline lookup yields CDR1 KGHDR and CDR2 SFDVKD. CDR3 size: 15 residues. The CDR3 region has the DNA TGTGCCACCAGTGCTGGAGTTGGATCCTCCTACGAGCAGTACTTC. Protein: CATSAGVGSSYEQYF.

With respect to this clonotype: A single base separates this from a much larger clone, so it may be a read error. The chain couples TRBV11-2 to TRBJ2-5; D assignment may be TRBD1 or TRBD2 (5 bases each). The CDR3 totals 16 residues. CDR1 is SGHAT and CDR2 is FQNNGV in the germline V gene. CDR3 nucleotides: TGCGCCAGCAGCCAGGAGATGACAGCGGCCGGGGAGACCCAGTACTTC. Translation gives CASSQEMTAAGETQYF.

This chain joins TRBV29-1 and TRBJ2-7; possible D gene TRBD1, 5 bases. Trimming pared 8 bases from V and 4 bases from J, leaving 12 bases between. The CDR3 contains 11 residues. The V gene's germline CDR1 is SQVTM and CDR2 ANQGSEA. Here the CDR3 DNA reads TGCAGCAGTTCGACAGTTTACGAGCAGTACTTC. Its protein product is CSSSTVYEQYF.

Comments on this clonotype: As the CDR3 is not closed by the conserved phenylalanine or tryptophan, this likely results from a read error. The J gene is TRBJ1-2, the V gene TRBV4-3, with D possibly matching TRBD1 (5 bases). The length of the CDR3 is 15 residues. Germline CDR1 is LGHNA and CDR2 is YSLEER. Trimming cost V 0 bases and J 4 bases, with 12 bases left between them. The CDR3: CASSQDLTASYGYTL. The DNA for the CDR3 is TGCGCCAGCAGCCAAGATTTGACAGCGAGCTATGGCTACACCCTC.